The 21 T cell receptor beta chains reported below all come from one sample, sequenced in a study of OX40 agonist ivuxolimab in advanced cancers. Here immunoSEQ multiplex PCR was the method, and the copy in TCRdb shows in-frame clones only, minus some. This repertoire shows about 77,000 clones, around 87% found once; its top ten account for roughly 5.8%. The input for sequencing was CD4+ or CD8+ T cells sorted from blood, taken in a trial of the OX40 agonist ivuxolimab. All receptors derive from an adult with an advanced solid tumor such as melanoma, head and neck, liver or kidney cancer.

The chain recombines TRBV5-1 with TRBJ2-5; D may be TRBD2 (7 bases). The CDR3 is 15 amino acids. V dropped 2 bases and J dropped 5 bases, with 16 bases sitting between them. From germline, CDR1 is SGHRS and CDR2 YFSETQ. Here the CDR3 reads CASSFSGGEFETQYF. CDR3 DNA: TGCGCCAGCAGCTTCTCGGGGGGCGAGTTTGAGACCCAGTACTTC.

The chain carries TRBV6-5 and TRBJ1-4; D is uncertain. Between the trimmed V and J ends, which lost 2 bases and 6 bases, there was a span of 13 bases. The CDR3 is made up of 15 amino acids. CDR1 is MNHEY, CDR2 SVGAGI, per germline. The chain's CDR3 is CASSYRARLDEKLFF. CDR3 bases: TGTGCCAGCAGTTACAGAGCCAGACTTGATGAAAAACTGTTTTTT.

J is TRBJ2-7 and V is TRBV2; TRBD1 is a possible D gene (6 bases). Germline V gene data show CDR1 as SNHLY and CDR2 as FYNNEI. Trimming stripped 5 bases from V and 0 bases from J, with 17 bases between. The CDR3 totals 16 residues. CDR3 sequence reads: CASSNQGTASSYEQYF. The CDR3 bases are TGTGCCAGCAGTAACCAGGGGACGGCGAGCTCCTACGAGCAGTACTTC.

The chain links TRBV6-1 to TRBJ2-4; D gene uncertain. Germline V gene data show CDR1 as MNHNS and CDR2 as SASEGT. V was clipped by 10 bases and J by 2 bases, with 9 bases between them. The CDR3 sequence is 12 residues long. CDR3 protein: CATAKPKNIQYF. CDR3 coding DNA: TGTGCCACTGCCAAACCCAAAAACATTCAGTACTTC.

J is TRBJ2-3 and V is TRBV15, with D perhaps given as TRBD1 or TRBD2 (5 bases each). The CDR3 has 13 residues. From germline, CDR1 is LNHNV and CDR2 YYDKDF (reference sequence). Trimming pared 3 bases from V and 6 bases from J, leaving 10 bases between. Here the CDR3 reads CATSSGWGDTQYF. The CDR3 coding sequence is TGTGCCACCAGCAGCGGATGGGGGGATACGCAGTATTTT.

This chain links TRBV2 with TRBJ2-1, with TRBD2 matching 10 bases. CDR1 SNHLY and CDR2 FYNNEI come from the germline V gene. Trimming took 3 bases from V and 12 from J; bases not matched to a gene: 5. The CDR3 length is 13 residues. CDR3: CASSEVLAGAQFF. CDR3 coding DNA: TGTGCCAGCAGTGAGGTCCTAGCGGGAGCGCAGTTCTTC.

This chain connects TRBV19 to TRBJ2-1; the match to TRBD1 covers 7 bases. Germline V lookup: CDR1 LNHDA, CDR2 SQIVND (reference sequence). The CDR3 runs 13 residues. Unmatched junction bases numbered 9, after V lost 7 bases and J lost 9 bases. CDR3: CASTAQGVGEQFF. The CDR3 DNA sequence: TGTGCCAGTACGGCCCAGGGGGTAGGTGAGCAGTTCTTC.

Regarding this clone: Mismatch with germline at one junction end may stem from a read error. The V and J genes are TRBV5-4 and TRBJ1-1; D call uncertain. The CDR3 is made up of 13 amino acids. Germline V gene data show CDR1 as SGHNT and CDR2 as YYREEE (reference sequence). The DNA of the CDR3 is TGCGCCAGCAGCCCTCACCTACGAACTGAAGCTTTCTTT. It encodes CASSPHLRTEAFF. The full variable domain, completed using reference TRBV5-4 and TRBJ1-1, is ETGVTQSPTHLIKTRGQQVTLRCSSQSGHNTVSWYQQALGQGPQFIFQYYREEENGRGNFPPRFSGLQFPNYSSELNVNALELDDSALYLCASSPHLRTEAFFGQGTRLTVV.

This clone was seen once. This chain uses TRBV5-4 with TRBJ2-5; TRBD1 or TRBD2 may be the D gene (6 bases each). This CDR3 region has 14 residues. The V end was cut by 1 base, the J end by 2 bases, with 9 bases between. The germline V gene encodes CDR1 SGHNT and CDR2 YYREEE (reference sequence). The CDR3, as DNA: TGTGCCAGCAGCTTGCGGGGGCTTCAAGAGACCCAGTACTTC. Its translation is CASSLRGLQETQYF.

V usage is TRBV2 and J usage is TRBJ1-1; the match to TRBD1 covers 7 bases. Trimming cost V 7 bases and J 9 bases; bases outside gene matches: 8. Germline V CDR1 and CDR2: SNHLY, FYNNEI. The CDR3 covers 12 residues. Here the CDR3 reads CASIRDSDKAFF. CDR3 nucleotides: TGTGCCAGCATTCGGGACAGTGACAAAGCTTTCTTT.

The chain recombines TRBV6-1 with TRBJ2-3; perhaps D is TRBD1 or TRBD2 (6 bases each). V was shortened by 2 bases and J by 2 bases, with 17 bases between the two germline ends. Germline lookup yields CDR1 MNHNS and CDR2 SASEGT. The CDR3 totals 17 residues. The CDR3 here is CASSERRGALHTDTQYF. The CDR3 DNA sequence: TGTGCCAGCAGTGAACGGAGGGGGGCCTTACACACAGATACGCAGTATTTT.

The chain uses TRBV11-3 and TRBJ1-1; a possible D gene is TRBD1 (5 bases). V lost 3 bases and J lost 1, with 9 bases in between. The germline CDR1 and CDR2 sequences are SGHNT and YENEEA. The CDR3 has 14 residues. CDR3 residues: CASSLGEANTEAFF. The CDR3 bases are TGTGCCAGCAGCTTGGGGGAGGCGAACACTGAAGCTTTCTTT.

The V gene is TRBV5-1, the J gene TRBJ2-2; possibly TRBD1 for D (5 bases). This CDR3 comprises 14 residues. CDR1 SGHRS and CDR2 YFSETQ come from the germline V gene. The V end was cut by 1 base, the J end by 5 bases, with 9 bases between. The CDR3 spells CASSLTGFTGELFF. The CDR3 DNA is TGCGCCAGCAGCTTGACAGGTTTTACCGGGGAGCTGTTTTTT.

This clone was seen a single time. CDR3 residues: CASSMEWTGGRGYTF. CDR3 nucleotides: TGTGCCAGTAGTATGGAGTGGACAGGGGGCAGGGGCTACACCTTC. The V and J genes are TRBV19 and TRBJ1-2, with 11 nucleotides matching TRBD1. Looked up from germline, CDR1 is LNHDA and CDR2 is SQIVND (reference sequence). CDR3 length: 15 amino acids. Losses at the gene ends were 3 bases for V and 8 bases for J; bases not matched to a gene: 8. Filled out from reference TRBV19 and TRBJ1-2, the complete variable domain reads DGGITQSPKYLFRKEGQNVTLSCEQNLNHDAMYWYRQDPGQGLRLIYYSQIVNDFQKGDIAEGYSVSREKKESFPLTVTSAQKNPTAFYLCASSMEWTGGRGYTFGSGTRLTVV.

The rearrangement joins TRBV5-4 to TRBJ1-5; D ambiguous. The CDR3 spans 14 residues. Germline CDR1 is SGHNT and CDR2 is YYREEE (reference sequence). Trimming removed 5 bases from V and 4 bases from J, with 13 bases in between. DNA for the CDR3: TGTGCCAGCAGGAATTGGGGATCTAATCAGCCCCAGCATTTT. Translation gives CASRNWGSNQPQHF. Looking up the rest from reference TRBV5-4 and TRBJ1-5 gives the full variable domain: ETGVTQSPTHLIKTRGQQVTLRCSSQSGHNTVSWYQQALGQGPQFIFQYYREEENGRGNFPPRFSGLQFPNYSSELNVNALELDDSALYLCASRNWGSNQPQHFGDGTRLSIL.

This clone was observed a handful of times. V usage is TRBV4-2 and J usage is TRBJ1-1, with TRBD1 as a possible D gene (5 bases). CDR1 is LGHNA and CDR2 is YNFKEQ in the germline V gene. V lost 0 bases and J lost 4, with 6 bases in between. This CDR3 has 13 amino acids. CDR3 residues: CASSQEGVTEAFF. CDR3 nucleotides: TGTGCCAGCAGCCAAGAGGGGGTCACTGAAGCTTTCTTT.

This rearrangement joins TRBV27 to TRBJ2-5; 9 positions agree with TRBD2. V was clipped by 0 bases and J by 7 bases; unmatched bases: 6. The CDR3 has 15 amino acids. CDR1 and CDR2 from the germline V gene are MNHEY and SMNVEV (reference sequence). The CDR3 sequence is CASSLSLAAGGTQYF. The CDR3 bases are TGTGCCAGCAGTTTATCGCTGGCAGCGGGAGGGACCCAGTACTTC.

The chain links TRBV2 to TRBJ1-6, with 8 bases matching TRBD1. The J segment lost 8 bases and the V segment lost 3 bases, leaving 6 bases of the junction unmatched. The germline gives CDR1 SNHLY, CDR2 FYNNEI. There are 15 residues in the CDR3. In DNA form, the CDR3 reads TGTGCCAGCAGTGAGGTTGCAGGGGGCGATTCACCCCTCCACTTT. As protein: CASSEVAGGDSPLHF.

The rearrangement joins TRBV5-6 to TRBJ1-1; no clear D gene. Trimming pared 0 bases from V and 1 base from J, leaving 7 bases between. The CDR3 runs to 14 residues. Germline CDR1 reads SGHDT; CDR2 reads YYEEEE. The DNA of the CDR3 is TGTGCCAGCAGCTTGGGTGGGTCGAACACTGAAGCTTTCTTT. Protein product: CASSLGGSNTEAFF.

This clone was observed once. This chain connects TRBV6-1 to TRBJ2-7; 7 bases match TRBD1. Germline V gives CDR1 MNHNS, CDR2 SASEGT. There are 14 residues in the CDR3. V lost 5 bases to trimming and J lost 3 bases; unmatched junction nucleotides: 7. CDR3 loop: CASSPGQFVYEQYF. The CDR3 DNA reads as TGTGCCAGCAGTCCGGGACAGTTTGTCTACGAGCAGTACTTC.

This chain connects TRBV30 to TRBJ1-2, with 9 nucleotides matching TRBD1. The CDR3 is made up of 15 amino acids. J was trimmed by 4 bases and V by 4 bases; bases with no gene match: 10. CDR1 and CDR2 from the germline V gene are GTSNPN and SVGIG (reference sequence). The CDR3 here is CAWTSGDRVTYGYTF. CDR3 DNA: TGTGCCTGGACCTCTGGGGACAGGGTAACCTATGGCTACACCTTC.